This passage covers 11 T cell receptor beta chains from one sample sequenced in a study of T cells in Graves' hyperthyroidism and ophthalmopathy. TCR beta CDR3 sequences were amplified from RNA transcripts. A set of HTBI primers served as the primers for a first-round RT-PCR of the TCR CDR3. TCRdb fed the multiplex PCR reads into MiXCR, producing one record per CDR3 protein. The repertoire holds fewer than 850,000 distinct CDR3 sequences, 15% to 20% seen once, with roughly a sixth in the top ten. The specimen was blood. All receptors derive from a man in his fifties or sixties with Graves' hyperthyroidism.

There are a few counts of this clonotype. This chain links TRBV24-1 with TRBJ2-7; TRBD2 aligns across 8 bases. The CDR3 runs 13 residues. Germline CDR1 KGHDR, CDR2 SFDVKD. V shed 12 bases and J 6 bases; nucleotides not matched to a gene: 12. The chain's CDR3 is CAVGSGSFGEQYF. As DNA, the CDR3 is TGTGCCGTGGGGAGCGGGAGCTTTGGCGAGCAGTACTTC.

This clonotype was detected a few times. The rearrangement uses TRBV5-1 and TRBJ1-1, with no clear D. V was shortened by 0 bases and J by 1 base, with 10 bases between the two germline ends. The CDR3 runs to 15 residues. Germline V gene data show CDR1 as SGHRS and CDR2 as YFSETQ. DNA of the CDR3: TGCGCCAGCAGCTTGGTGTCACTCCGGAACACTGAAGCTTTCTTT. As protein: CASSLVSLRNTEAFF.

J is TRBJ2-1 and V is TRBV19; perhaps TRBD2 as D (5 bases). Germline V lookup: CDR1 LNHDA, CDR2 SQIVND (reference sequence). Between the trimmed V and J ends, which lost 8 bases and 8 bases, there was a span of 13 bases. There are 12 residues in the CDR3. The CDR3 coding sequence is TGTGCCAGTGGGAGAGGGTTTCATGAGCAGTTCTTC. Residues: CASGRGFHEQFF.

The V gene is TRBV7-3, the J gene TRBJ2-7, with D unresolved. The length of the CDR3 is 13 residues. V lost 5 bases and J 3 bases, leaving 11 bases between the germline ends. CDR1 SGHTA and CDR2 FQGTGA come from the germline V gene. In DNA form, the CDR3 reads TGTGCCAGCAGCCGATACCAGAACTACGAGCAGTACTTC. It specifies CASSRYQNYEQYF.

This clonotype has ten or more counts. J is TRBJ2-1 and V is TRBV9; 8 bases are shared with TRBD2. The CDR3 totals 16 residues. The ends lost 0 bases at V and 7 bases at J; junction bases unmatched: 9. CDR1 and CDR2 (germline): SGDLS, YYNGEE. This chain's CDR3 is CASSVGSGSTSNEQFF. The CDR3 DNA sequence: TGTGCCAGCAGCGTAGGCAGCGGGAGCACGTCGAATGAGCAGTTCTTC.

The sample holds many counts of this clonotype. The chain couples TRBV2 to TRBJ1-5; 9 nucleotides align to TRBD1. Germline V gene sequence: CDR1 SNHLY, CDR2 FYNNEI. The V segment lost 4 bases and the J segment 7 bases; nucleotides outside the gene matches: 5. This CDR3 is built from 14 residues. CDR3 in amino acids: CASSAGTGRQPQHF. For the CDR3, the DNA is TGTGCCAGCAGTGCAGGGACAGGGCGCCAGCCCCAGCATTTT.

This clonotype was counted a few times. The chain has TRBV28 and TRBJ1-2, with 8 bases aligning to TRBD1. This CDR3 has 15 amino acids. Germline loops: CDR1 MDHEN, CDR2 SYDVKM. The ends lost 4 bases at V and 2 bases at J; junction bases unmatched: 6. The CDR3 nucleotides are TGTGCCAGCAGTTCCGCAGGGGGCTGGAACTATGGCTACACCTTC. As protein: CASSSAGGWNYGYTF.

This sequence joins TRBV5-5 and TRBJ2-7; no reliable D call. Trimming took off 2 bases at V and 1 base at J, with 13 bases between the two ends. From germline, CDR1 is SGHKS and CDR2 YYEKEE (reference sequence). This CDR3 comprises 15 residues. The CDR3 protein is CASSFDLGISYEQYF. As DNA, the CDR3 is TGTGCCAGCAGCTTTGATCTCGGCATTTCCTACGAGCAGTACTTC.

This rearrangement joins TRBV20-1 to TRBJ2-2; 7 positions agree with TRBD1. CDR1 and CDR2 (germline): DFQATT, SNEGSKA (reference sequence). The junction had 14 bases not matched to a gene; V was cut back by 1 base and J by 3 bases. CDR3 length: 18 residues. The CDR3 DNA follows: TGCAGTGCTAGAGGTGGCTACAGGGGTCCCGAACACACCGGGGAGCTGTTTTTT. As protein: CSARGGYRGPEHTGELFF.

In its sample, this clonotype was seen many times. The chain couples TRBV28 to TRBJ1-2; D gene ambiguous. Between the trimmed V and J ends, which lost 7 bases and 6 bases, there was a span of 12 bases. Germline CDR1 MDHEN, CDR2 SYDVKM. CDR3 length: 12 amino acids. The CDR3 protein is CASISGLDGYTF. CDR3 sequence (DNA): TGTGCCAGCATCTCGGGTTTGGATGGCTACACCTTC.

A note on this clonotype: A much larger clone differs by one base, so this may be a read error. The chain couples TRBV12-3 or TRBV12-4 to TRBJ1-2, with D uncertain. This CDR3 has 14 amino acids. The V end lost 2 bases, the J end lost 1 base, and 8 bases lay between the germline ends. CDR3 sequence (DNA): TGTGCCAGCAGTTTATATGGCATTAACTATGGCTACACCTTC. It codes for CASSLYGINYGYTF.